Sequencing of this T cell receptor (beta chain) was carried out in a study of graft-versus-host responses after intestinal transplantation. Some clones are missing from TCRdb's copy, which holds only in-frame ones; the method was immunoSEQ multiplex PCR. Among 15,000 to 20,000 clones, more than 30% were seen once, and the ten largest hold about 1%. This CDR3 contains 13 residues. The germline V and J ends were trimmed by 0 bases and 6 bases, with 6 bases remaining between them. Germline CDR1 is SGDLS and CDR2 is YYNGEE. This chain uses TRBV9 with TRBJ2-2; no clear D gene. Source: alloreactive CD4+ T cells from a mixed lymphocyte reaction culture, taken before intestinal transplant. Subset described: CFSE-low proliferating T cells sorted from roughly 6-day pre-transplant mixed lymphocyte reaction (GvH or HvG direction). This clonotype was obtained from a human patient who received an intestinal transplant. The CDR3 is CASSVAVAGELFF. CDR3 bases: TGTGCCAGCAGCGTAGCGGTAGCCGGGGAGCTGTTTTTT. Full variable domain (rest looked up from reference TRBV9 and TRBJ2-2): DSGVTQTPKHLITATGQRVTLRCSPRSGDLSVYWYQQSLDQGLQFLIQYYNGEERAKGNILERFSAQQFPDLHSELNLSSLELGDSALYFCASSVAVAGELFFGEGSRLTVL.